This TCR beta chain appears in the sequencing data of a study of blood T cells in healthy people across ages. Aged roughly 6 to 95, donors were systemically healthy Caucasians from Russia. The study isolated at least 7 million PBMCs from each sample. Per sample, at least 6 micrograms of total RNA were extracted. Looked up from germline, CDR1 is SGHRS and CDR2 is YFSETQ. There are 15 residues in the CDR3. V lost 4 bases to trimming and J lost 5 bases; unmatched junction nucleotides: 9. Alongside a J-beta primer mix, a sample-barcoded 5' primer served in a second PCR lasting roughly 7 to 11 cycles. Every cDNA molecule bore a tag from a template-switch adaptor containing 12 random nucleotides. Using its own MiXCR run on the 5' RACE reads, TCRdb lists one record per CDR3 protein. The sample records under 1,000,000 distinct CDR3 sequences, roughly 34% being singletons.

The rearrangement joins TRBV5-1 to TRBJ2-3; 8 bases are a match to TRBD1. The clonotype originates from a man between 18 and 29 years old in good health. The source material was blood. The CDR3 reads CASSRTGPGEDTQYF. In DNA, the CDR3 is TGCGCCAGCAGCCGGACAGGGCCGGGCGAAGATACGCAGTATTTT. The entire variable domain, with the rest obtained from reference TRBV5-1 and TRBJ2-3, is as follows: KAGVTQTPRYLIKTRGQQVTLSCSPISGHRSVSWYQQTPGQGLQFLFEYFSETQRNKGNFPGRFSGRQFSNSRSEMNVSTLELGDSALYLCASSRTGPGEDTQYFGPGTRLTVL.